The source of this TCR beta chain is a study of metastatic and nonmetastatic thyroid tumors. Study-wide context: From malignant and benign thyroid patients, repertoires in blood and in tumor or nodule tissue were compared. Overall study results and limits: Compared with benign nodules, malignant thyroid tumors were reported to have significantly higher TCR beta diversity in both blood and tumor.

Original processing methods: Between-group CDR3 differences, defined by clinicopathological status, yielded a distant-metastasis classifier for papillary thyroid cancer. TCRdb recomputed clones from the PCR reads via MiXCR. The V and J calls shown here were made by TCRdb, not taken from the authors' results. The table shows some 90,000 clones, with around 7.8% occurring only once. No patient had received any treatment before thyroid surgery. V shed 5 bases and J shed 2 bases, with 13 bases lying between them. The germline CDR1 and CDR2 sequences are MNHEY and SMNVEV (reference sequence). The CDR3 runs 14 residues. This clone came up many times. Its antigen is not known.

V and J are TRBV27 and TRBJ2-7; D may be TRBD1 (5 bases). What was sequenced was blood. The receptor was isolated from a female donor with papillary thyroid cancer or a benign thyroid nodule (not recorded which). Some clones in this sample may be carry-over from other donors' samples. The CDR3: CASSKTTAPYEQYF. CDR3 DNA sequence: TGTGCCAGCAGTAAGACGACAGCCCCCTACGAGCAGTACTTC.